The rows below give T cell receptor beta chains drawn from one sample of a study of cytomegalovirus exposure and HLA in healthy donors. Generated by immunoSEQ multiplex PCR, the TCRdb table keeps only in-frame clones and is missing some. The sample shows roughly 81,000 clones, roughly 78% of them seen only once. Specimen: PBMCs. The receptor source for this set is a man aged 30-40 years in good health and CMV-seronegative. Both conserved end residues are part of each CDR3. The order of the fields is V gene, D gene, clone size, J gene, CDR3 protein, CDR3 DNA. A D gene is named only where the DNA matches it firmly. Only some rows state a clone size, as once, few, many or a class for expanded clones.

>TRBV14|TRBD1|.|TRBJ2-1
CASSLGQELFF
TGTGCCAGCAGCCTGGGACAGGAGTTGTTCTTC
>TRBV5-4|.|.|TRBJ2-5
CASSLITMGQETQYF
TGTGCCAGCAGCCTTATAACTATGGGTCAGGAGACCCAGTACTTC
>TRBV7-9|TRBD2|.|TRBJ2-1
CASKDKGLAAYNEQFF
TGTGCCAGCAAGGACAAGGGACTAGCGGCCTACAATGAGCAGTTCTTC
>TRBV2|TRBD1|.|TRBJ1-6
CASSLTGGVGSPLHF
TGTGCCAGCAGCCTGACAGGGGGGGTCGGATCACCCCTCCACTTT
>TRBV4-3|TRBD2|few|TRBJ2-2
CASSGRTSGNTGELFF
TGCGCCAGCAGTGGCCGGACTAGCGGAAACACCGGGGAGCTGTTTTTT
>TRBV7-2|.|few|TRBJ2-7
CASSFSGNYEQYF
TGTGCCAGCAGCTTTAGCGGAAACTACGAGCAGTACTTC
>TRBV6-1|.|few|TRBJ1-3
CASSENFSGNTIYF
TGTGCCAGCAGTGAGAACTTCTCGGGGAACACCATATATTTT
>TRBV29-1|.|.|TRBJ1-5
CSVAGSGDQPQHF
TGCAGCGTTGCGGGGTCAGGCGATCAGCCCCAGCATTTT
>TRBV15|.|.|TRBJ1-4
CATSGRDFREKLFF
TGTGCCACCAGCGGCCGGGACTTCAGAGAAAAACTGTTTTTT
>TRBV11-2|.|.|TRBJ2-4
CASSLELTPVNSKNIQYF
TGTGCCAGCAGCTTAGAACTGACACCGGTCAATTCCAAAAACATTCAGTACTTC
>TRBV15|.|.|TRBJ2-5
CATSSSGVQETQYF
TGTGCCACCAGCAGTAGTGGAGTTCAAGAGACCCAGTACTTC
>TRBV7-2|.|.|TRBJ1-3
CASTDSSGNTIYF
TGTGCCAGCACCGACAGCTCTGGAAACACCATATATTTT
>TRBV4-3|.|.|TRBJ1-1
CASSQEVSGQQQAFF
TGCGCCAGCAGCCAAGAAGTTTCAGGGCAGCAGCAAGCTTTCTTT
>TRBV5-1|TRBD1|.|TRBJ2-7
CASSSGTGGYEQYF
TGCGCCAGCAGCTCCGGGACAGGGGGCTACGAGCAGTACTTC
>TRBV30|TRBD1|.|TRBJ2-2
CPWSEGAADTGELFF
TGTCCCTGGAGTGAGGGGGCGGCCGACACCGGGGAGCTGTTTTTT
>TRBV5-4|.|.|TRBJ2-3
CASSLGQMSTDTQYF
TGTGCCAGCAGCTTGGGGCAGATGAGCACAGATACGCAGTATTTT
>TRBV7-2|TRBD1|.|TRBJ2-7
CASSLTGTVTSYEQYF
TGTGCCAGCAGCTTAACAGGGACAGTTACCTCCTACGAGCAGTACTTC
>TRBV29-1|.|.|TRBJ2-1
CSVESRRDPYNEQFF
TGCAGCGTTGAATCCCGGCGGGATCCCTACAATGAGCAGTTCTTC
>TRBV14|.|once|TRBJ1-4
CASSQEGQTGFGEKLFF
TGTGCCAGCAGCCAAGAAGGTCAGACAGGATTTGGTGAAAAACTGTTTTTT
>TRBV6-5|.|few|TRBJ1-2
CASSESSNYGYTF
TGTGCCAGCTCGGAGAGCTCTAACTATGGCTACACCTTC
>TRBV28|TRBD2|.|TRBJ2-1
CASSSTELLAGTYNEQFF
TGTGCCAGCAGCTCCACCGAATTACTAGCGGGCACCTACAATGAGCAGTTCTTC
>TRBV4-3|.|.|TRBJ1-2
CASSPRLTTGSGYTF
TGCGCCAGCAGCCCACGGCTTACTACAGGGAGCGGCTACACCTTC
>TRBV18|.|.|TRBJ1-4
CASSPETSGMGKLFF
TGTGCCAGCTCACCCGAAACATCAGGGATGGGAAAACTGTTTTTT
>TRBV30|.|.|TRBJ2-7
CAWSVSLTYEQYF
TGTGCCTGGAGTGTTAGTTTAACCTACGAGCAGTACTTC